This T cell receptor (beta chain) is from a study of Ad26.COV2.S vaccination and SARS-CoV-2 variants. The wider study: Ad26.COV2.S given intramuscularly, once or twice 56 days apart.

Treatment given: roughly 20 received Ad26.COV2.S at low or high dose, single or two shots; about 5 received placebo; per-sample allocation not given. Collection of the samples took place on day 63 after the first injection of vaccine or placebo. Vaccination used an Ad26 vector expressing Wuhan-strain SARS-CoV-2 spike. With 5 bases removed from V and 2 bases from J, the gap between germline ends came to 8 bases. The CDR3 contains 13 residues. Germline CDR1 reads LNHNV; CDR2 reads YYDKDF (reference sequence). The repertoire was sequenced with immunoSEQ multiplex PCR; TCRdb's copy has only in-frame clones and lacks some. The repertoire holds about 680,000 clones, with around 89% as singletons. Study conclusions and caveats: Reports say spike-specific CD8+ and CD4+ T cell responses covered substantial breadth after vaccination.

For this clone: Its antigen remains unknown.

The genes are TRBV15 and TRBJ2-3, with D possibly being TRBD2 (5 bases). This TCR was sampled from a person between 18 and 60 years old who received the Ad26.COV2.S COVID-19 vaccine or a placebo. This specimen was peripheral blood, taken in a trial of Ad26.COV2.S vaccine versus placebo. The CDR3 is CATSSRDTDTQYF. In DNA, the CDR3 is TGTGCCACCAGCTCACGGGACACAGATACGCAGTATTTT.